The next 18 T cell receptor beta chains were all read from a single sample in a study of CD8+ T cells in alopecia areata. Following RNA extraction, reverse transcription yielded cDNA that acted as the sequencing template. Produced via immunoSEQ multiplex PCR; TCRdb's table is partial and in-frame only. The sample holds some 150,000 clones, around half seen once. This material consisted of CD8+ T cells sorted from blood, taken at week 0. These receptors originate from a human donor with alopecia areata.

The V and J genes are TRBV4-1 and TRBJ2-7, with D perhaps TRBD1 (6 bases). CDR3 length: 13 amino acids. The V end lost 0 bases, the J end lost 4 bases, and 7 bases lay between the germline ends. From germline, CDR1 is MGHRA and CDR2 YSYEKL. The CDR3 spells CASSQEQGYEQYF. The CDR3 bases are TGCGCCAGCAGCCAAGAGCAGGGGTACGAGCAGTACTTC.

This clone is a singleton in its sample. The chain is built from TRBV4-1 and TRBJ2-7; the D is unclear. Germline CDR1 is MGHRA and CDR2 is YSYEKL. There are 15 residues in the CDR3. With 0 bases removed from V and 3 bases from J, the gap between germline ends came to 12 bases. Here the CDR3 reads CASSQDRDASYEQYF. In DNA form, the CDR3 reads TGCGCCAGCAGCCAAGATCGTGACGCCAGCTACGAGCAGTACTTC.

This chain connects TRBV30 to TRBJ2-7; the D gene is possibly TRBD1 (5 bases). The CDR3 covers 12 residues. V was pared by 2 bases and J by 5 bases, with 10 bases between. From germline, CDR1 is GTSNPN and CDR2 SVGIG (reference sequence). CDR3 in amino acids: CAWSQDTDEQYF. The CDR3 DNA follows: TGTGCCTGGAGTCAGGACACGGACGAGCAGTACTTC.

The chain has TRBV30 and TRBJ1-1; the match to TRBD1 covers 7 bases. CDR1 is GTSNPN, CDR2 SVGIG, per germline (reference sequence). The CDR3 has 14 amino acids. The J segment lost 0 bases and the V segment lost 2 bases, leaving 3 bases of the junction unmatched. CDR3 sequence reads: CAWSPGQMNTEAFF. CDR3 sequence (DNA): TGTGCCTGGAGTCCGGGACAGATGAACACTGAAGCTTTCTTT. The variable domain in full, with the rest retrieved from reference TRBV30 and TRBJ1-1, is SQTIHQWPATLVQPVGSPLSLECTVEGTSNPNLYWYRQAAGRGLQLLFYSVGIGQISSEVPQNLSASRPQDRQFILSSKKLLLSDSGFYLCAWSPGQMNTEAFFGQGTRLTVV.

This clone has only a few counts. This chain joins TRBV29-1 and TRBJ2-7; no definite D call. The CDR3 is 10 residues long. Germline lookup yields CDR1 SQVTM and CDR2 ANQGSEA. CDR3 coding DNA: TGCAGTGTGACCGTGGACGAGCAGTACTTC. This codes for CSVTVDEQYF.

This clone came up a few times. CDR3 protein: CASSFSADTQYF. CDR3 in DNA: TGTGCCAGCAGTTTTTCCGCAGATACGCAGTATTTT. This sequence joins TRBV27 and TRBJ2-3; D not certain. The CDR3 contains 12 residues. The V gene's germline CDR1 is MNHEY and CDR2 SMNVEV (reference sequence). V lost 3 bases and J lost 4, with 5 bases in between.

This chain joins TRBV13 and TRBJ2-3; the D is unclear. Germline CDR1 is PRHDT and CDR2 is FYEKMQ (reference sequence). V was shortened by 5 bases and J by 0 bases, with 9 bases between the two germline ends. The CDR3 has 14 residues. CDR3 region: CASSTDTSTDTQYF. CDR3 nucleotides: TGTGCCAGCAGCACGGATACTAGCACAGATACGCAGTATTTT.

CDR3 residues: CASSVVGQGGYTF. The CDR3 DNA sequence: TGTGCCAGCAGCGTAGTCGGTCAAGGTGGCTACACCTTC. V is TRBV9 and J is TRBJ1-2; unclear D gene. There are 13 residues in the CDR3. CDR1 SGDLS and CDR2 YYNGEE come from the germline V gene. V lost 0 bases to trimming and J lost 7 bases, with 10 bases between them.

A remark on this clone: The sample has other DNA sequences that encode this CDR3 too. V and J are TRBV30 and TRBJ2-2; no definite D call. Germline CDR1 is GTSNPN and CDR2 is SVGIG (reference sequence). Deletions cut 2 bases from V and 6 bases from J, with 1 base between. CDR3 length equals 10 residues. In DNA form, the CDR3 reads TGTGCCTGGAGTTCCGGGGAGCTGTTTTTT. Amino acids: CAWSSGELFF.

The rearrangement links TRBV30 to TRBJ1-6; 8 bases are shared with TRBD1. Unmatched junction bases numbered 4, after V lost 8 bases and J lost 4 bases. Germline CDR1 GTSNPN, CDR2 SVGIG (reference sequence). The length of the CDR3 is 13 residues. The chain's CDR3 is CASRQGYNSPLHF. For the CDR3, the DNA is TGTGCCAGCAGACAGGGGTATAATTCACCCCTCCACTTT.

This clone was seen more than once but under ten times. The chain uses TRBV19 and TRBJ2-7; TRBD1 matches at 10 bases. CDR3 size: 18 residues. Germline V gives CDR1 LNHDA, CDR2 SQIVND (reference sequence). With 4 bases clipped from V and 4 bases from J, the junction kept 16 bases outside the gene matches. The chain's CDR3 is CASSTGPLTGGEFYEQYF. The CDR3 bases are TGTGCCAGTAGTACCGGACCTCTGACAGGGGGCGAATTTTACGAGCAGTACTTC. The complete variable domain, with remaining parts taken from reference TRBV19 and TRBJ2-7, reads DGGITQSPKYLFRKEGQNVTLSCEQNLNHDAMYWYRQDPGQGLRLIYYSQIVNDFQKGDIAEGYSVSREKKESFPLTVTSAQKNPTAFYLCASSTGPLTGGEFYEQYFGPGTRLTVT.

This clone came up once. The genes are TRBV29-1 and TRBJ2-3; unclear D gene. The CDR3 covers 13 residues. Germline CDR1 is SQVTM and CDR2 is ANQGSEA. V gave up 2 bases and J gave up 6 bases, with 12 bases separating them. CDR3 protein: CSVERTVGDTQYF. CDR3 DNA: TGCAGCGTTGAAAGGACGGTGGGCGATACGCAGTATTTT.

J is TRBJ2-2 and V is TRBV6-6; D uncertain. Germline CDR1 MNHNY, CDR2 SVGAGI (reference sequence). The germline V and J ends were trimmed by 8 bases and 6 bases, with 10 bases remaining between them. This CDR3 is 12 amino acids long. CDR3 in amino acids: CASEHSSGELFF. In DNA, the CDR3 is TGTGCCAGCGAACACAGCTCCGGGGAGCTGTTTTTT.

This sequence joins TRBV9 and TRBJ2-1, with no clear D. The CDR3 length is 12 residues. Germline values: CDR1 SGDLS, CDR2 YYNGEE. Between the trimmed V and J ends, which lost 0 bases and 7 bases, there was a span of 5 bases. CDR3 coding DNA: TGTGCCAGCAGCGTAGTAGCAAATGAGCAGTTCTTC. The encoded protein is CASSVVANEQFF.

This chain joins TRBV29-1 and TRBJ2-1; D not resolved. This CDR3 contains 12 residues. Germline V gene sequence: CDR1 SQVTM, CDR2 ANQGSEA. The V end lost 5 bases, the J end lost 9 bases, and 14 bases lay between the germline ends. The CDR3 DNA follows: TGCAGCGTTCTGGGCGACGTCGGTGAGCAGTTCTTC. This gives the protein CSVLGDVGEQFF.

This clone was counted many times. Other DNA variants within this sample encode the same CDR3. The rearrangement uses TRBV7-8 and TRBJ2-7, with 7 bases matching TRBD1. The CDR3 runs to 14 residues. CDR1 is SGHVS, CDR2 FQNEAQ, per germline. Trimming removed 4 bases from V and 0 bases from J; junction bases left unmatched: 3. CDR3 protein: CASSSGTVSYEQYF. In DNA, the CDR3 is TGTGCCAGCAGCTCCGGGACAGTCTCCTACGAGCAGTACTTC.

The rearrangement uses TRBV30 and TRBJ2-7; 10 bases match TRBD2. From germline, CDR1 is GTSNPN and CDR2 SVGIG (reference sequence). The CDR3 extends over 14 amino acids. The V gene end was trimmed by 3 bases and the J gene end by 2 bases; junction bases not matched to a gene: 4. CDR3 amino acids: CAWRASGGAYEQYF. The CDR3 nucleotides read TGTGCCTGGAGGGCCAGCGGGGGGGCCTACGAGCAGTACTTC.

The chain combines TRBV6-1 with TRBJ2-3; D gene uncertain. Germline V CDR1 and CDR2: MNHNS, SASEGT. This CDR3 region has 12 residues. V gave up 8 bases and J gave up 1 base, with 7 bases separating them. CDR3 residues: CASLGGTDTQYF. The CDR3 DNA reads TGTGCCAGCCTTGGGGGCACAGATACGCAGTATTTT.